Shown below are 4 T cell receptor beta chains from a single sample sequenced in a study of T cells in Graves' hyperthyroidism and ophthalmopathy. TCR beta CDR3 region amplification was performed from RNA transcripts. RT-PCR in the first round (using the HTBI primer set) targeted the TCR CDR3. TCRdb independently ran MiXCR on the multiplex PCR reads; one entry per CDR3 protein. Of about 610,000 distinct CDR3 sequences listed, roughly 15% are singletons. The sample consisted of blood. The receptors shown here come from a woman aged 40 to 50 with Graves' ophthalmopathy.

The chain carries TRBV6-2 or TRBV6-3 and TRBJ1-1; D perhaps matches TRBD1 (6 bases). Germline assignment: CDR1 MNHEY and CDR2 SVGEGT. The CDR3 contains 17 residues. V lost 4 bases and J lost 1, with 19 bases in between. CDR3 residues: CASSWPWRGGSNTEAFF. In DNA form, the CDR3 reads TGTGCCAGCAGTTGGCCCTGGCGGGGGGGCTCGAACACTGAAGCTTTCTTT.

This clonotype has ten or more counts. CDR3 nucleotide sequence: TGTGCCAGCAGCCGCCTCGCGAGGGATAACACTGAAGCTTTCTTT. This translates into CASSRLARDNTEAFF. The chain employs TRBV7-8 and TRBJ1-1; no firm D call. Germline CDR1 and CDR2: SGHVS and FQNEAQ. The CDR3 spans 15 residues. The germline V and J ends were trimmed by 5 bases and 2 bases, with 15 bases remaining between them.

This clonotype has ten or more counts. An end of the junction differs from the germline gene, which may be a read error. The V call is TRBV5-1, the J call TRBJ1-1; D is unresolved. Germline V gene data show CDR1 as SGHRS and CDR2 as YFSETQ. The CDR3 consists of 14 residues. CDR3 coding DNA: TGTGCCAGCAGCCATGGCCACCTGAACACTGAAGCTTTCTTT. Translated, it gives CASSHGHLNTEAFF.

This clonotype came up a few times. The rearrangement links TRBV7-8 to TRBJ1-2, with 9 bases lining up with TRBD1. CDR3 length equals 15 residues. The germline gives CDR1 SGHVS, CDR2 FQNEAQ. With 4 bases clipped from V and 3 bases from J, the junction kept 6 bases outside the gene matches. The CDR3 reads CASSSGQGSDYGYTF. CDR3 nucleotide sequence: TGTGCCAGCAGCTCCGGACAGGGGTCCGACTATGGCTACACCTTC. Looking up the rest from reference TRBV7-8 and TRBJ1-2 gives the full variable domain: GAGVSQSPRYKVAKRGQDVALRCDPISGHVSLFWYQQALGQGPEFLTYFQNEAQLDKSGLPSDRFFAERPEGSVSTLKIQRTQQEDSAVYLCASSSGQGSDYGYTFGSGTRLTVV.